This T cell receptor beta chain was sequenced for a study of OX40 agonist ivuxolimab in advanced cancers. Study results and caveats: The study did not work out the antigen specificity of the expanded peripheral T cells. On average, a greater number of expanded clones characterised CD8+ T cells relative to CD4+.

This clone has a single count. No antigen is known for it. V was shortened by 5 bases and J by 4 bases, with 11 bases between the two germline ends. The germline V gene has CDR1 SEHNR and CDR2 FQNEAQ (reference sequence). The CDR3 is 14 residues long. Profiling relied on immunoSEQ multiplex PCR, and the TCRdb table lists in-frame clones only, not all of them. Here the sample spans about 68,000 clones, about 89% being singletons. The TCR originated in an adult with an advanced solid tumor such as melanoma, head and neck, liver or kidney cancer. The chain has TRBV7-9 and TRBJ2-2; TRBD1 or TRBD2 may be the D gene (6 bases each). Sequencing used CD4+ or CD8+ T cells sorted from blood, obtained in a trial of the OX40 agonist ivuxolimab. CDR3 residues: CASSRRDITGELFF. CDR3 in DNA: TGTGCCAGCAGCCGGCGGGACATCACCGGGGAGCTGTTTTTT.